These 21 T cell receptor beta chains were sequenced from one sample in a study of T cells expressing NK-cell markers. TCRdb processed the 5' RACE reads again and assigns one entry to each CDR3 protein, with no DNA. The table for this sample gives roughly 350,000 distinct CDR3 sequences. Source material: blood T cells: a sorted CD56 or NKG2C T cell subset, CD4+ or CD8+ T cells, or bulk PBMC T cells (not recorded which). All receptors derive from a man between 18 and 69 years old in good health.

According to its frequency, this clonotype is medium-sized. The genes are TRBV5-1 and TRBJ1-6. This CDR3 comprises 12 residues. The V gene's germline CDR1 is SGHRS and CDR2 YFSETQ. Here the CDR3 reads CASSYGNSPLHF.

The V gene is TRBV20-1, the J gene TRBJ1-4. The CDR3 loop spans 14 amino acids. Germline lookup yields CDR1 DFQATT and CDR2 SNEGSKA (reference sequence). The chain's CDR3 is CSAIDGPANEKLFF.

The CDR3 loop reads CASSSPQRSGSFDEKLFF. This sequence joins TRBV5-5 and TRBJ1-4. Germline loops: CDR1 SGHKS, CDR2 YYEKEE (reference sequence). The CDR3 is 18 amino acids. The whole variable domain, filled in from reference TRBV5-5 and TRBJ1-4, reads DAGVTQSPTHLIKTRGQQVTLRCSPISGHKSVSWYQQVLGQGPQFIFQYYEKEERGRGNFPDRFSARQFPNYSSELNVNALLLGDSALYLCASSSPQRSGSFDEKLFFGSGTQLSVL.

This CDR3 is CASSPRQQAYEQYF. The chain recombines TRBV18 with TRBJ2-7. The CDR3 has 14 amino acids. Looked up from germline, CDR1 is KGHSH and CDR2 is LQKENI. The full variable domain, its missing parts supplied by reference TRBV18 and TRBJ2-7, is NAGVMQNPRHLVRRRGQEARLRCSPMKGHSHVYWYRQLPEEGLKFMVYLQKENIIDESGMPKERFSAEFPKEGPSILRIQQVVRGDSAAYFCASSPRQQAYEQYFGPGTRLTVT.

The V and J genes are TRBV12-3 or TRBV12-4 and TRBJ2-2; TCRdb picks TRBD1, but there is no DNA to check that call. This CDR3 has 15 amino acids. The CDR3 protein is CASSLRGASSGELFF.

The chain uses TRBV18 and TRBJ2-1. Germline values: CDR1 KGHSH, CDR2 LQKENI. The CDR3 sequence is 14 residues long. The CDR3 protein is CASSRSHQDNEQFF.

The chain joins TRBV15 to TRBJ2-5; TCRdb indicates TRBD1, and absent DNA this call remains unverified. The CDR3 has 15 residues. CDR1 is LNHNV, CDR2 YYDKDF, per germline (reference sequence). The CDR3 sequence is CATSSQRGVQETQYF. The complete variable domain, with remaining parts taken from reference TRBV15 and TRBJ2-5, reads DAMVIQNPRYQVTQFGKPVTLSCSQTLNHNVMYWYQQKSSQAPKLLFHYYDKDFNNEADTPDNFQSRRPNTSFCFLDIRSPGLGDTAMYLCATSSQRGVQETQYFGPGTRLLVL.

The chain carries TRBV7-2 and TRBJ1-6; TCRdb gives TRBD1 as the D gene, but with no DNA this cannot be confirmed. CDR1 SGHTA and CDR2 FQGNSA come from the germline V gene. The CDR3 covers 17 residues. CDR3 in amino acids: CASSPHRLQGNNSPLHF.

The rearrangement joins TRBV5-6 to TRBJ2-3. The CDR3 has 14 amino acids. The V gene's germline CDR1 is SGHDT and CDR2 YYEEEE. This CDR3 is CASSLVRYLDTQYF.

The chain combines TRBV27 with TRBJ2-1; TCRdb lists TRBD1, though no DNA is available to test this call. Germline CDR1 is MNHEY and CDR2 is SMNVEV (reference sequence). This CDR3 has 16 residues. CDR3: CASSFWGGSSYNEQFF.

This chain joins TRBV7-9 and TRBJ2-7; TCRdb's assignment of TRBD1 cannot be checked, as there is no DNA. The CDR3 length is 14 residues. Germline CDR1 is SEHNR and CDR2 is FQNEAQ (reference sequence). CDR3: CASSTGQGKSEQYF.

This CDR3 is CASRTTGGTNTEAFF. This chain links TRBV6-4 with TRBJ1-1; TCRdb designates TRBD1, a call that cannot be tested without DNA. Per germline, CDR1 MRHNA and CDR2 SNTAGT. There are 15 residues in the CDR3.

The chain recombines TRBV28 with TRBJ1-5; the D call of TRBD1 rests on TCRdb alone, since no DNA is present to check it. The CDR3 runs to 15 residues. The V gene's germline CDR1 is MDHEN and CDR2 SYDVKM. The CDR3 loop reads CASRSGGQGVQPQHF.

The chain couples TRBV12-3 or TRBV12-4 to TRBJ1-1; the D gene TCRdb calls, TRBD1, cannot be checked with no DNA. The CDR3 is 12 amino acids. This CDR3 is CASSLGQGRAFF.

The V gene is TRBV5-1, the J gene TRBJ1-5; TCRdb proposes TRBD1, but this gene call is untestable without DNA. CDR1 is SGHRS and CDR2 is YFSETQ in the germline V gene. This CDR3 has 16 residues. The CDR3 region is CASSLDAGRSNQPQHF.

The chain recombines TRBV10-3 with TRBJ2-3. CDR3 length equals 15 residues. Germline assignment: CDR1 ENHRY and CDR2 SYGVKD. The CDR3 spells CAITWTDSSTDTQYF.

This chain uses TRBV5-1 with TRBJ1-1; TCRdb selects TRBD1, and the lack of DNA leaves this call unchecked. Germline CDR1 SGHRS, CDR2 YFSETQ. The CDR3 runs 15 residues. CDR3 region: CASSLATGWSTEAFF.

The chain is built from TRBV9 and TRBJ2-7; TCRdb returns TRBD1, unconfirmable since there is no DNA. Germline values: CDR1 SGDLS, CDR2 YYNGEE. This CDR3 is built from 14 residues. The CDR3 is CASSTGTGLYEQYF. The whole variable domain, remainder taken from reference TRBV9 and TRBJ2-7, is DSGVTQTPKHLITATGQRVTLRCSPRSGDLSVYWYQQSLDQGLQFLIQYYNGEERAKGNILERFSAQQFPDLHSELNLSSLELGDSALYFCASSTGTGLYEQYFGPGTRLTVT.

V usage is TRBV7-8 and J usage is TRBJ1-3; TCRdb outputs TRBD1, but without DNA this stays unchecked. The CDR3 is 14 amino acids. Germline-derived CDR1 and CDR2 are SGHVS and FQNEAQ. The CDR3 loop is CASSQGQGANTIYF.

The CDR3 spells CASSPEGGAYNEQFF. V usage is TRBV11-1 and J usage is TRBJ2-1; TCRdb selects TRBD1, and the lack of DNA leaves this call unchecked. Germline loops: CDR1 SGHAT, CDR2 FQDESV (reference sequence). CDR3 length equals 15 residues.

CDR3 in amino acids: CSAFLTQSGEQYF. V is TRBV20-1 and J is TRBJ2-7; the TCRdb call, TRBD2, lacks DNA for checking. Germline V CDR1 and CDR2: DFQATT, SNEGSKA (reference sequence). This CDR3 is built from 13 residues.